This T cell receptor (beta chain) was identified in a study of blood T cells in healthy people across ages. Overall study results and limits: Long-lived donors had more naive CD4+ cells and higher diversity than aged donors.

Comment on this clonotype: As yet, its antigen is unknown.

A second about 7 to 12 cycle PCR used barcoded and J-beta primers. TCRdb analysed the 5' RACE reads with MiXCR anew, one entry per CDR3 protein. This table has about 720,000 distinct CDR3 sequences, approximately 21% appearing once. Per-sample PBMC isolation yielded at least 6 million cells. The V and J ends lost 2 bases and 1 base respectively, with 14 bases between them. Germline CDR1 is DFQATT and CDR2 is SNEGSKA (reference sequence). This CDR3 spans 15 amino acids. The V gene is TRBV20-1, the J gene TRBJ2-5; tentative D call: TRBD2 (5 bases). This TCR was recovered from an older man in good health. Sequencing was performed on blood. The CDR3: CSARPGRTSQETQYF. CDR3 sequence (DNA): TGCAGTGCTAGACCGGGAAGGACCAGCCAAGAGACCCAGTACTTC.